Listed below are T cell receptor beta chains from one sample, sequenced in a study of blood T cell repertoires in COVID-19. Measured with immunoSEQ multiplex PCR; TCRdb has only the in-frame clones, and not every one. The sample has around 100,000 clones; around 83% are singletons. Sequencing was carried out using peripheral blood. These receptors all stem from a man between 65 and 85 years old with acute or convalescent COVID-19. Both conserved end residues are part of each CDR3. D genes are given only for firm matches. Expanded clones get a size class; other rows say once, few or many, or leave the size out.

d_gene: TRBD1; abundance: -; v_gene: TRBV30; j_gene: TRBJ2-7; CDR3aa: CAWSPQGATRYEQYF; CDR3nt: TGTGCCTGGAGTCCCCAGGGGGCAACTCGGTACGAGCAGTACTTC
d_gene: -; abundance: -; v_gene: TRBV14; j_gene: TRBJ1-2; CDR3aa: CASSQGTGLYNYGYTF; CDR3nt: TGTGCCAGCAGCCAAGGGACTGGGTTATACAACTATGGCTACACCTTC
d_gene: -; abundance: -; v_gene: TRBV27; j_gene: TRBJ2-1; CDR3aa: CASSLSTKTNEQFF; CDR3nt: TGTGCCAGCAGTTTATCGACTAAAACCAATGAGCAGTTCTTC
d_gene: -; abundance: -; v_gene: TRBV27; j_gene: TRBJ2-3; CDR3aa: CASSLYGTDTQYF; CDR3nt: TGTGCCAGCAGCCTTTACGGGACAGATACGCAGTATTTT
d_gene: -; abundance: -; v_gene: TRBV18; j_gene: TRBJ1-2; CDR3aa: CASSPLTGNRYGYTF; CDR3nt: TGTGCCAGCTCACCGCTCACCGGGAATCGCTATGGCTACACCTTC
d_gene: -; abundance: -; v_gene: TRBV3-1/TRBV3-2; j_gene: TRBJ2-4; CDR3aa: CASTARGTKNIQYF; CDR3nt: TGTGCCAGCACCGCCCGAGGGACCAAAAACATTCAGTACTTC
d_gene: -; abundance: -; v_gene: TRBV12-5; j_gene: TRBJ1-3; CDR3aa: CASGFSGGNTIYF; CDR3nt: TGTGCTAGTGGTTTCTCAGGAGGAAACACCATATATTTT
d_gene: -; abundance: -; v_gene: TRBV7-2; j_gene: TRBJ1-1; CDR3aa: CASSFYRVMEAFF; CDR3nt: TGTGCCAGCAGCTTCTACAGGGTAATGGAAGCTTTCTTT
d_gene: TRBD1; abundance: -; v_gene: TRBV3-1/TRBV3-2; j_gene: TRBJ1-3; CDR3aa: CASSQVSTGAGNTIYF; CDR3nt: TGTGCCAGCAGCCAAGTGTCGACAGGGGCCGGAAACACCATATATTTT
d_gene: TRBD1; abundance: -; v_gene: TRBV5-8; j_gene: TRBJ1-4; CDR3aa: CASSRPGQGKKLFF; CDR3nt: TGTGCCAGCAGCCGCCCGGGACAGGGGAAAAAACTGTTTTTT
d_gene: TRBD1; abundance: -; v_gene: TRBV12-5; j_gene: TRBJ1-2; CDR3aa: CASAGTGNYGYTF; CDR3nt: TGTGCTAGTGCAGGGACAGGGAACTATGGCTACACCTTC
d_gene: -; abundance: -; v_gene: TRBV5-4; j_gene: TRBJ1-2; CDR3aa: CASSLGAPGNPYGYTF; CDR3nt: TGTGCCAGCAGCTTGGGGGCCCCAGGGAACCCCTATGGCTACACCTTC
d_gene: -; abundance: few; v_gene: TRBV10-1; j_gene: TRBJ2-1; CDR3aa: CASSESRRVEQFF; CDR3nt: TGCGCCAGCAGTGAGTCAAGACGGGTTGAGCAGTTCTTC
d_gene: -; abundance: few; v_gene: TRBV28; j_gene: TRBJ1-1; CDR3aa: CASTAPMRTEAFF; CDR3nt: TGTGCCAGCACCGCGCCCATGAGGACTGAAGCTTTCTTT
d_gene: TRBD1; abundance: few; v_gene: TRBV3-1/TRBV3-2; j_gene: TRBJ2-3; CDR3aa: CASSQDRGPGTDTQYF; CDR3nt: TGTGCCAGCAGCCAAGACAGGGGGCCGGGCACAGATACGCAGTATTTT
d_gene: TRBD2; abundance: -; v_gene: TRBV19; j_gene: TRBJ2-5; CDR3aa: CASSIGLAGLETQYF; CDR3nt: TGTGCCAGTAGTATTGGTCTAGCGGGACTGGAGACCCAGTACTTC
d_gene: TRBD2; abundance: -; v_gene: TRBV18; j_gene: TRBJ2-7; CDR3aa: CASSSSGGAEQYF; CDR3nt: TGTGCCAGCTCAAGTAGCGGGGGGGCCGAGCAGTACTTC
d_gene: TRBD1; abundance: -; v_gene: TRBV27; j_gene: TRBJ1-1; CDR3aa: CASSFGTVVNTEAFF; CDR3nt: TGTGCCAGCAGTTTCGGGACAGTGGTGAACACTGAAGCTTTCTTT
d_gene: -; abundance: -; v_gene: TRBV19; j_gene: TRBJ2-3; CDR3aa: CASSMAWTDTQYF; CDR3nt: TGTGCCAGTAGTATGGCCTGGACAGATACGCAGTATTTT
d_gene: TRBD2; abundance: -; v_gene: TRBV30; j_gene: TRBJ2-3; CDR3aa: CAWSAVVASGTEITYTQYF; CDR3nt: TGTGCCTGGAGTGCGGTGGTGGCTAGCGGGACGGAAATTACTTATACGCAGTATTTT
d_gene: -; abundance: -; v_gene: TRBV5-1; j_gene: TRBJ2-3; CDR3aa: CASSAATAPRGTDTQYF; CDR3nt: TGCGCCAGCAGCGCCGCGACAGCACCCAGGGGCACAGATACGCAGTATTTT
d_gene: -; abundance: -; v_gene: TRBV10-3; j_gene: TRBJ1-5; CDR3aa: CAISESFGGFGNQPQHF; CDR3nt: TGTGCCATCAGTGAGTCTTTCGGGGGTTTTGGCAATCAGCCCCAGCATTTT
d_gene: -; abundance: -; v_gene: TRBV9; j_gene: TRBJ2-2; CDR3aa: CASSSSGRGNTGELFF; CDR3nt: TGTGCCAGCAGCAGCAGTGGCCGGGGGAACACCGGGGAGCTGTTTTTT
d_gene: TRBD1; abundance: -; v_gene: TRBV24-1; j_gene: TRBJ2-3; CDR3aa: CATAGQGVRDTQYF; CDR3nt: TGTGCCACCGCGGGACAGGGAGTGAGGGATACGCAGTATTTT
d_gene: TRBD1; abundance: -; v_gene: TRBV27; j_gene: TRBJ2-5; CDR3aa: CASSLMWGTGTGETQYF; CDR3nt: TGTGCCAGCAGTTTAATGTGGGGAACCGGGACAGGAGAGACCCAGTACTTC
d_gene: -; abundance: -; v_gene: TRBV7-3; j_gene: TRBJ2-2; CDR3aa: CASSTSSTGELFF; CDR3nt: TGTGCCAGCAGCACCTCCAGCACCGGGGAGCTGTTTTTT
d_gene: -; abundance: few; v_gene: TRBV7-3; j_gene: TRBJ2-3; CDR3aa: CASSSNLDTQYF; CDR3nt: TGTGCCAGCAGCTCCAATTTGGATACGCAGTATTTT
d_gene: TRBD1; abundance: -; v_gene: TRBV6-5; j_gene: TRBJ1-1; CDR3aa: CASKPGGIGGEAFF; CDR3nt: TGTGCCAGCAAACCAGGGGGCATAGGGGGTGAAGCTTTCTTT
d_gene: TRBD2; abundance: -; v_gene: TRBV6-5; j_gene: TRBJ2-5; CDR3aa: CASTGGRETQYF; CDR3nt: TGTGCCTCTACGGGGGGTCGAGAGACCCAGTACTTC
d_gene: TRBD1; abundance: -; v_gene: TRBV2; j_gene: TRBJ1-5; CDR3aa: CASRVRDSVNQPQHF; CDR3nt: TGTGCCAGCAGAGTCCGGGACAGCGTCAATCAGCCCCAGCATTTT
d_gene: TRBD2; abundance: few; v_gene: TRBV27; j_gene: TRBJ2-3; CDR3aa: CASSLLTSGSRTDTQYF; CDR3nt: TGTGCCAGCAGTTTATTAACTAGCGGGAGTCGAACAGATACGCAGTATTTT
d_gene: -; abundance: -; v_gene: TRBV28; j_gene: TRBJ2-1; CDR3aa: CASSQPGLSDEQFF; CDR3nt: TGTGCCAGCAGCCAGCCGGGTCTAAGCGATGAGCAGTTCTTC
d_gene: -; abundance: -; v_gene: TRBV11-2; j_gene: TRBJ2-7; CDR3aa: CASAHGKTYEQYF; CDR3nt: TGTGCCAGCGCCCACGGGAAAACCTACGAGCAGTACTTC
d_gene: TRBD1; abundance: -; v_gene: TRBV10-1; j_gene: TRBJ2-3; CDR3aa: CASSRGQVYTDTQYF; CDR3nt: TGCGCCAGCAGCCGAGGACAGGTCTACACAGATACGCAGTATTTT
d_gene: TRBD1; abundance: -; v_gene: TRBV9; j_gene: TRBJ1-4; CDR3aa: CASSPRTGEEKLFF; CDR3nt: TGTGCCAGCAGCCCCCGGACAGGGGAAGAAAAACTGTTTTTT
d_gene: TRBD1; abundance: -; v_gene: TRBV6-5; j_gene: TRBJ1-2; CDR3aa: CASRATGGPNYGYTF; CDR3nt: TGTGCCAGCAGGGCGACAGGGGGGCCTAACTATGGCTACACCTTC
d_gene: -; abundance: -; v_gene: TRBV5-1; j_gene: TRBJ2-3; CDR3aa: CASSLWGDTDTQYF; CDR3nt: TGCGCCAGCAGCTTATGGGGGGACACAGATACGCAGTATTTT
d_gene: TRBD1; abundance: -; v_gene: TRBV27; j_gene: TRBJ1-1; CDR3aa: CASSSGQGIIPTEAFF; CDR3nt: TGTGCCAGCAGTTCAGGACAGGGGATAATCCCCACTGAAGCTTTCTTT
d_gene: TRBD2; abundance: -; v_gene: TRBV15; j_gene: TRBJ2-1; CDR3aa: CATSGGTSGRALIF; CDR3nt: TGTGCCACCAGCGGGGGGACTAGCGGGAGGGCCCTAATCTTC
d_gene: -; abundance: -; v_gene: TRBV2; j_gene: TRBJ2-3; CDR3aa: CASSDQEVTQYF; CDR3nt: TGTGCCAGCAGTGACCAGGAAGTTACGCAGTATTTT
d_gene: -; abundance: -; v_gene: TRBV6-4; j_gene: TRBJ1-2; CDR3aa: CASSDSAGSRYGYTF; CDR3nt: TGTGCCAGCAGTGACTCGGCGGGGAGTCGCTATGGCTACACCTTC
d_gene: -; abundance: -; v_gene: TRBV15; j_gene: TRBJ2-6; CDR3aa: CATSRDFSLSGANVLTF; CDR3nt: TGTGCCACCAGCAGAGATTTCAGTCTCTCTGGGGCCAACGTCCTGACTTTC
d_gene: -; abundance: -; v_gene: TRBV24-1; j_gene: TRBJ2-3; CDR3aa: CATSDHRPSDTQYF; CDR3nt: TGTGCCACCAGTGATCACAGGCCGTCAGATACGCAGTATTTT
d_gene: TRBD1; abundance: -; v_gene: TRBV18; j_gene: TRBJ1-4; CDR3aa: CASSSTGTNEKLFF; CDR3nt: TGTGCCAGCTCATCGACAGGGACTAATGAAAAACTGTTTTTT
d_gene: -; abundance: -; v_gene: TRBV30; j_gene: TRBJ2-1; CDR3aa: CAWQETYSYNEQFF; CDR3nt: TGTGCCTGGCAAGAAACTTACTCCTACAATGAGCAGTTCTTC
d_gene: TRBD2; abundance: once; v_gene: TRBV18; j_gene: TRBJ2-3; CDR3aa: CATSHGAGGPNTQYF; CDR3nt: TGTGCCACCTCACACGGGGCGGGGGGGCCGAATACGCAGTATTTT
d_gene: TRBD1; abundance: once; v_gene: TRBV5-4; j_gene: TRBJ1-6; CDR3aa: CASSLPGGSPLHF; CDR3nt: TGTGCCAGCAGCTTGCCAGGGGGTTCACCCCTCCACTTT